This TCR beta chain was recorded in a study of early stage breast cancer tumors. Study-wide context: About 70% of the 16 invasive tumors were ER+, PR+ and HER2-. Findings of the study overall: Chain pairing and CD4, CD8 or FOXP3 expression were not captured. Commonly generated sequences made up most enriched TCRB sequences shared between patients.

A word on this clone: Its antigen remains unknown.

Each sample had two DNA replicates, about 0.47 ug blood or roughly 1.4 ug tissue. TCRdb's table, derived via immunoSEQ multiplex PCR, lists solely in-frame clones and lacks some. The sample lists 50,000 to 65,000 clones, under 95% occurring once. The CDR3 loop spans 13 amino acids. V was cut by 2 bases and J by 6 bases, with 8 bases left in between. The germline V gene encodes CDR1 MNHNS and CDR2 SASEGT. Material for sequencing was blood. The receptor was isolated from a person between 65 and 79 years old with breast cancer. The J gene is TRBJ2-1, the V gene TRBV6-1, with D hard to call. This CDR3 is CASSEILSNEQFF. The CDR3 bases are TGTGCCAGCAGTGAAATTCTCTCCAATGAGCAGTTCTTC.